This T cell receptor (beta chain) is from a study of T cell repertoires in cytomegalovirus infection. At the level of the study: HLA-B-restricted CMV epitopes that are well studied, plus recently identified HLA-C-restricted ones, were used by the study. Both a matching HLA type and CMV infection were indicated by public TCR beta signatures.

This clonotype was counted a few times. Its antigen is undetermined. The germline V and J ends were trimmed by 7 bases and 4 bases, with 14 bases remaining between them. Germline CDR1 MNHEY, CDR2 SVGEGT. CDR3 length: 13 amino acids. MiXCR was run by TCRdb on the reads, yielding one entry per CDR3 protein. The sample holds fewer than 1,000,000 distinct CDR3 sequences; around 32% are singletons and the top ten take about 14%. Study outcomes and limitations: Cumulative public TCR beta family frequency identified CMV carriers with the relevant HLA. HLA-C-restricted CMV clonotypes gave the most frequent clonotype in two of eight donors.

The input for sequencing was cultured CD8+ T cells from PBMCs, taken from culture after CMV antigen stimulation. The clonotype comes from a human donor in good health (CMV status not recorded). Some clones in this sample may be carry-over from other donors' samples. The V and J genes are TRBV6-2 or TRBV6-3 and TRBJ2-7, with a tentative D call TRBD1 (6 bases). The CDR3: CASTSVDSYEQYV. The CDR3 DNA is TGTGCCAGCACCTCAGTGGACAGTTACGAGCAGTACGTC.